A single sample gave rise to the 16 T cell receptor beta chains below, sequenced in a study of blood T cell repertoires in COVID-19. Here immunoSEQ multiplex PCR was the method, and the copy in TCRdb shows in-frame clones only, minus some. The sample has nearly 250,000 clones; approximately 85% are singletons. The sample was PBMCs or T cells enriched from blood (not recorded which). These receptors all stem from a woman aged 45-65 years with acute COVID-19.

The chain recombines TRBV6-5 with TRBJ1-2; D uncertain. The germline V gene encodes CDR1 MNHEY and CDR2 SVGAGI. The V end was cut by 7 bases, the J end by 4 bases, with 13 bases between. The CDR3 totals 13 residues. CDR3 residues: CASISGTSYGYTF. DNA of the CDR3: TGTGCCAGCATTTCGGGCACTAGCTATGGCTACACCTTC.

This chain uses TRBV28 with TRBJ1-1, with TRBD1 matching 7 bases. There are 18 residues in the CDR3. Germline assignment: CDR1 MDHEN and CDR2 SYDVKM. Trimming removed 3 bases from V and 4 bases from J; junction bases left unmatched: 17. The CDR3 sequence is CASSFRDSLPPWSTEAFF. CDR3 DNA sequence: TGTGCCAGCAGTTTTCGGGACAGTCTACCTCCCTGGTCCACTGAAGCTTTCTTT.

This chain links TRBV19 with TRBJ1-1; D uncertain. Germline CDR1 LNHDA, CDR2 SQIVND (reference sequence). Deletions cut 1 base from V and 10 bases from J, with 10 bases between. CDR3 length: 12 amino acids. The CDR3 DNA reads as TGTGCCAGTAGTATAGCTACCCGCGCAGCTTTCTTT. Protein sequence: CASSIATRAAFF.

V is TRBV5-6 and J is TRBJ1-1, with TRBD1 as a possible D gene (5 bases). Germline CDR1 reads SGHDT; CDR2 reads YYEEEE. V was pared by 1 base and J by 3 bases, with 10 bases between. The CDR3 is 14 amino acids. The CDR3 sequence is CASSLRGIHTEAFF. CDR3 coding DNA: TGTGCCAGCAGCTTGCGGGGGATTCACACTGAAGCTTTCTTT.

For the CDR3, the DNA is TGTGCCAGCAGCCCGGGGAACGGGGGTAACACCGGGGAGCTGTTTTTT. Protein product: CASSPGNGGNTGELFF. V usage is TRBV7-3 and J usage is TRBJ2-2; TRBD2 is a possible D gene (6 bases). This CDR3 region has 16 residues. The V end was cut by 5 bases, the J end by 2 bases, with 15 bases between. The germline CDR1 and CDR2 sequences are SGHTA and FQGTGA.

The chain has TRBV12-3 or TRBV12-4 and TRBJ1-2; D gene unclear. This CDR3 region has 12 residues. The V and J ends lost 4 bases and 4 bases respectively, with 7 bases between them. The CDR3: CASSSTSYGYTF. The CDR3 nucleotides are TGTGCCAGCAGTTCGACAAGCTATGGCTACACCTTC.

This chain joins TRBV3-1 (or the pseudogene TRBV3-2) and TRBJ2-7; 12 bases are a match to TRBD2. Germline loops: CDR1 LGHDT, CDR2 YNNKEL (reference sequence). This CDR3 spans 14 amino acids. The trim removed 4 bases at V and 3 bases at J, leaving 1 base unmatched. CDR3 nucleotide sequence: TGTGCCAGCAGCCGACTAGCGGGGGACTACGAGCAGTACTTC. Amino acids: CASSRLAGDYEQYF.

The chain has TRBV14 and TRBJ1-3; tentatively, D is TRBD1 (6 bases). This CDR3 spans 17 amino acids. Looked up from germline, CDR1 is SGHDN and CDR2 is FVKESK. V was shortened by 0 bases and J by 4 bases, with 16 bases between the two germline ends. The CDR3 sequence is CASSQDLRGAKGNTIYF. In DNA, the CDR3 is TGTGCCAGCAGCCAAGATCTTCGGGGGGCCAAGGGAAACACCATATATTTT.

This clone was observed a few times. The CDR3 region is CAVGQGNTEAFF. The DNA of the CDR3 is TGTGCCGTCGGTCAGGGGAACACTGAAGCTTTCTTT. The rearrangement joins TRBV10-3 to TRBJ1-1; D possibly corresponds to TRBD1 (5 bases). Trimming removed 11 bases at V and 1 base at J, with 11 bases between. The CDR3 runs to 12 residues. Germline V gives CDR1 ENHRY, CDR2 SYGVKD.

Here the CDR3 reads CATQSQNNEQFF. The DNA for the CDR3 is TGTGCCACCCAATCACAGAACAATGAGCAGTTCTTC. The chain has TRBV24-1 and TRBJ2-1; no firm D call. Germline values: CDR1 KGHDR, CDR2 SFDVKD. V lost 9 bases to trimming and J lost 5 bases, with 10 bases between them. The CDR3 runs 12 residues.

This chain uses TRBV10-3 with TRBJ2-7, with D maybe TRBD1 (5 bases). Germline CDR1 ENHRY, CDR2 SYGVKD. CDR3 length: 15 amino acids. The V end lost 4 bases, the J end lost 0 bases, and 13 bases lay between the germline ends. CDR3 in amino acids: CAISGGRQSSYEQYF. The DNA for the CDR3 is TGTGCCATCAGTGGGGGCCGACAGAGCTCCTACGAGCAGTACTTC.

The chain carries TRBV19 and TRBJ1-1; D is unclear. Germline lookup yields CDR1 LNHDA and CDR2 SQIVND (reference sequence). This CDR3 has 12 residues. With 4 bases removed from V and 6 bases from J, the gap between germline ends came to 9 bases. This CDR3 is CASSNGRAEAFF. Written as DNA, the CDR3 is TGTGCCAGTAGTAATGGGAGGGCTGAAGCTTTCTTT.

The chain links TRBV5-1 to TRBJ2-3; TRBD2 matches at 7 bases. V lost 5 bases to trimming and J lost 0 bases; unmatched junction nucleotides: 9. This CDR3 region has 16 residues. Germline V CDR1 and CDR2: SGHRS, YFSETQ. This chain's CDR3 is CASSPSGATSTDTQYF. The CDR3 nucleotides are TGCGCCAGCAGTCCCAGCGGGGCCACTAGCACAGATACGCAGTATTTT.

This rearrangement joins TRBV19 to TRBJ1-1; tentative D call: TRBD1 (5 bases). This CDR3 has 13 residues. V dropped 8 bases and J dropped 1 base, with 11 bases sitting between them. Germline V lookup: CDR1 LNHDA, CDR2 SQIVND (reference sequence). The CDR3 DNA reads TGTGCCAGTTCCCAGCAGGGGAACACTGAAGCTTTCTTT. It yields the protein CASSQQGNTEAFF.

The chain has TRBV9 and TRBJ1-2, with D possibly TRBD1 on 6 matching bases. This CDR3 is 17 amino acids long. Germline V gene data show CDR1 as SGDLS and CDR2 as YYNGEE. Trimming took 4 bases from V and 8 from J, leaving 27 bases between them. This CDR3 is CASSPSTGRGFVWGYTF. CDR3 DNA sequence: TGTGCCAGCAGCCCTAGTACTGGCAGGGGATTCGTATGGGGCTACACCTTC.

As to this clone: A junction end diverges from the germline sequence, so it may reflect a read error. V is TRBV6-5 and J is TRBJ1-5; tentatively, D is TRBD1 (6 bases). The CDR3 is 14 amino acids. Germline V gene lookup returns CDR1 MNHEY and CDR2 SVGAGI. In nucleotides, the CDR3 is TGTGCCAGCAATTACGGACAGAGAAATCAGCCCCAGCATTTT. Translation: CASNYGQRNQPQHF.